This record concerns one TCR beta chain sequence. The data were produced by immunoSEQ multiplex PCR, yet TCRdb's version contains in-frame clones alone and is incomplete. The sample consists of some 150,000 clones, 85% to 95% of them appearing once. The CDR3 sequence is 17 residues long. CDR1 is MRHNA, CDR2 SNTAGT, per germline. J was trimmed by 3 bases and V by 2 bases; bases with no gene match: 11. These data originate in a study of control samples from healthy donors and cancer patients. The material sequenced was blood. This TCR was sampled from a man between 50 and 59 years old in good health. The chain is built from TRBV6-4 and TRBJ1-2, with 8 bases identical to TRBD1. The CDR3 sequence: CASSDERAGGMDYGYTF. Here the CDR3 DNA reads TGTGCCAGCAGTGACGAAAGGGCAGGGGGCATGGACTATGGCTACACCTTC.